Following are 28 T cell receptor beta chains from one sample sequenced in a study of blood T cell repertoires in COVID-19. The table came from immunoSEQ multiplex PCR; TCRdb's copy has only in-frame clones and leaves some out. The sample has 250,000 to 350,000 clones; 87% are singletons. Sample: PBMCs or T cells enriched from blood (not recorded which). Receptor source: a woman younger than 45 who had recovered from COVID-19.

The chain combines TRBV19 with TRBJ2-2; tentative D call: TRBD2 (5 bases). V lost 3 bases, J lost 3 bases, and 8 bases lay in between. The CDR3 spans 14 residues. Looked up from germline, CDR1 is LNHDA and CDR2 is SQIVND (reference sequence). CDR3: CASSIPGDTGELFF. In DNA, the CDR3 is TGTGCCAGTAGTATCCCCGGGGACACCGGGGAGCTGTTTTTT. The complete variable domain, with remaining parts taken from reference TRBV19 and TRBJ2-2, reads DGGITQSPKYLFRKEGQNVTLSCEQNLNHDAMYWYRQDPGQGLRLIYYSQIVNDFQKGDIAEGYSVSREKKESFPLTVTSAQKNPTAFYLCASSIPGDTGELFFGEGSRLTVL.

The rearrangement joins TRBV12-3 or TRBV12-4 to TRBJ2-3; D gene uncertain. V lost 5 bases and J lost 7, with 7 bases in between. The CDR3 spans 11 residues. The CDR3 reads CASSQINTQYF. The CDR3 DNA reads as TGTGCCAGCAGTCAGATTAATACGCAGTATTTT.

The chain employs TRBV7-8 and TRBJ1-2, with D perhaps matching TRBD1 (5 bases). The CDR3 has 14 residues. Per germline, CDR1 SGHVS and CDR2 FQNEAQ. V lost 1 base and J lost 5, with 11 bases in between. This chain's CDR3 is CASSLGGRTYGYTF. CDR3 nucleotides: TGTGCCAGCAGCTTAGGGGGGAGGACTTATGGCTACACCTTC. Together with reference TRBV7-8 and TRBJ1-2, the CDR3 gives the full variable domain: GAGVSQSPRYKVAKRGQDVALRCDPISGHVSLFWYQQALGQGPEFLTYFQNEAQLDKSGLPSDRFFAERPEGSVSTLKIQRTQQEDSAVYLCASSLGGRTYGYTFGSGTRLTVV.

The V gene is TRBV5-4, the J gene TRBJ1-2, with no clear D. In germline, CDR1 is SGHNT, CDR2 YYREEE (reference sequence). The V end was cut by 3 bases, the J end by 8 bases, with 14 bases between. This CDR3 region has 13 residues. The CDR3 reads CASSWAVGEGYTF. CDR3 bases: TGTGCCAGCAGCTGGGCCGTCGGGGAGGGCTACACCTTC.

The chain links TRBV7-2 to TRBJ1-5; no reliable D call. This CDR3 is built from 16 residues. V was pared by 2 bases and J by 0 bases, with 11 bases between. Germline V gene lookup returns CDR1 SGHTA and CDR2 FQGNSA. Written as DNA, the CDR3 is TGTGCCAGCAGCTTATCGACACGCTATAGCAATCAGCCCCAGCATTTT. Protein sequence: CASSLSTRYSNQPQHF.

J is TRBJ1-2 and V is TRBV3-1 (or the pseudogene TRBV3-2); no clear D. This CDR3 contains 13 residues. Trimming took off 1 base at V and 2 bases at J, with 5 bases between the two ends. CDR1 LGHDT and CDR2 YNNKEL come from the germline V gene (reference sequence). The CDR3 spells CASSQVQNYGYTF. CDR3 bases: TGTGCCAGCAGCCAAGTTCAGAACTATGGCTACACCTTC.

The V gene is TRBV6-5, the J gene TRBJ2-3; D may be TRBD2 (6 bases). With 11 bases removed from V and 0 bases from J, the gap between germline ends came to 12 bases. This CDR3 is 13 amino acids long. From germline, CDR1 is MNHEY and CDR2 SVGAGI. CDR3 DNA sequence: TGTGCCGGGAGGAGGGCTAGCACAGATACGCAGTATTTT. Its translation: CAGRRASTDTQYF.

V gene TRBV10-3 combines with J gene TRBJ2-1; 14 bases line up with TRBD2. The V segment lost 6 bases and the J segment 11 bases; nucleotides outside the gene matches: 9. The CDR3 spans 15 residues. CDR1 and CDR2 (germline): ENHRY, SYGVKD. CDR3 sequence reads: CAIRGLAGDTGQQFF. CDR3 DNA sequence: TGTGCCATCAGGGGACTAGCGGGGGACACTGGTCAGCAGTTCTTC.

Of note for this clone: Other DNA sequences in this specimen translate into the identical CDR3. The chain couples TRBV7-2 to TRBJ2-5; TRBD2 is a possible D gene (5 bases). Trimming pared 1 base from V and 5 bases from J, leaving 8 bases between. Germline CDR1 SGHTA, CDR2 FQGNSA. The CDR3 extends over 13 amino acids. CDR3 DNA sequence: TGTGCCAGCAGCTTAGGTCCGGGGGAGACCCAGTACTTC. Protein product: CASSLGPGETQYF.

This sequence joins TRBV30 and TRBJ1-1; a possible D gene is TRBD1 (5 bases). Deletions cut 6 bases from V and 1 base from J, with 15 bases between. This CDR3 spans 14 amino acids. The V gene's germline CDR1 is GTSNPN and CDR2 SVGIG (reference sequence). The CDR3 is CACPLFGGNTEAFF. DNA for the CDR3: TGTGCCTGTCCACTCTTCGGGGGGAACACTGAAGCTTTCTTT.

This rearrangement joins TRBV9 to TRBJ2-1; possibly TRBD1 for D (6 bases). The CDR3 is made up of 15 amino acids. CDR1 SGDLS and CDR2 YYNGEE come from the germline V gene. V was clipped by 0 bases and J by 2 bases, with 9 bases between them. CDR3 in amino acids: CASSVGAGAYNEQFF. CDR3 bases: TGTGCCAGCAGCGTAGGGGCAGGGGCCTACAATGAGCAGTTCTTC.

CDR3 bases: TGTGCCAGTAATCGAGCGGGAGGGGGCCATGAGCAGTTCTTC. Its protein product is CASNRAGGGHEQFF. V and J are TRBV19 and TRBJ2-1; TRBD2 agrees at 10 bases. CDR1 is LNHDA, CDR2 SQIVND, per germline (reference sequence). Trimming at V came to 7 bases and at J to 8 bases, leaving 8 bases not matched to a gene. CDR3 size: 14 residues. Full variable domain (missing parts from reference TRBV19 and TRBJ2-1): DGGITQSPKYLFRKEGQNVTLSCEQNLNHDAMYWYRQDPGQGLRLIYYSQIVNDFQKGDIAEGYSVSREKKESFPLTVTSAQKNPTAFYLCASNRAGGGHEQFFGPGTRLTVL.

This chain uses TRBV27 with TRBJ1-1, with 7 nucleotides matching TRBD1. Germline values: CDR1 MNHEY, CDR2 SMNVEV (reference sequence). This CDR3 is built from 13 residues. The ends lost 10 bases at V and 2 bases at J; junction bases unmatched: 7. The CDR3 is CATKGQINTEAFF. CDR3 DNA: TGTGCCACTAAGGGACAGATAAACACTGAAGCTTTCTTT.

The chain employs TRBV24-1 and TRBJ1-5, with D perhaps matching TRBD1 (5 bases). Germline CDR1 reads KGHDR; CDR2 reads SFDVKD. V was shortened by 7 bases and J by 5 bases, with 23 bases between the two germline ends. The CDR3 totals 17 residues. Here the CDR3 reads CATSDHLQGRGDQPQHF. Written as DNA, the CDR3 is TGTGCCACCAGCGACCACCTCCAGGGCCGGGGGGATCAGCCCCAGCATTTT.

The chain links TRBV5-5 to TRBJ1-1; D is perhaps TRBD1 (6 bases). In germline, CDR1 is SGHKS, CDR2 YYEKEE (reference sequence). The V end was cut by 4 bases, the J end by 4 bases, with 17 bases between. This CDR3 is built from 15 residues. The CDR3 region has the DNA TGTGCCAGCAGCCAGAGAGGGGGGGCGAGCACTGAAGCTTTCTTT. It is translated as CASSQRGGASTEAFF.

This clone was seen just once. The rearrangement joins TRBV5-1 to TRBJ2-4, with D possibly TRBD1 on 8 matching bases. In germline, CDR1 is SGHRS, CDR2 YFSETQ. V lost 0 bases, J lost 7 bases, and 11 bases lay in between. This CDR3 has 14 residues. The CDR3 loop reads CASSLEQGGNIQYF. The DNA for the CDR3 is TGCGCCAGCAGCTTGGAACAGGGGGGGAACATTCAGTACTTC.

This chain joins TRBV5-4 and TRBJ1-4; D is unresolved. The V gene lost 1 base and the J gene lost 7 bases, with 11 bases spanning the gap. Germline values: CDR1 SGHNT, CDR2 YYREEE (reference sequence). The CDR3 length is 14 residues. The CDR3 reads CASSLLGPGEKLFF. CDR3 DNA: TGTGCCAGCAGCTTGTTGGGCCCAGGTGAAAAACTGTTTTTT.

The chain couples TRBV4-3 to TRBJ2-1; D not certain. The V and J ends lost 1 base and 0 bases respectively, with 4 bases between them. The CDR3 runs to 14 residues. CDR1 and CDR2 (germline): LGHNA, YSLEER. The CDR3 DNA follows: TGCGCCAGCAGCCAAGGGAGCTCCTACAATGAGCAGTTCTTC. Translated, it gives CASSQGSSYNEQFF.

The V gene is TRBV7-9, the J gene TRBJ1-6, with D maybe TRBD1 (5 bases). V lost 0 bases, J lost 4 bases, and 13 bases lay in between. This CDR3 is built from 17 residues. The germline V gene has CDR1 SEHNR and CDR2 FQNEAQ (reference sequence). CDR3 amino acids: CASSLASTTEYNSPLHF. DNA for the CDR3: TGTGCCAGCAGCTTAGCATCGACGACAGAATATAATTCACCCCTCCACTTT.

The chain carries TRBV19 and TRBJ1-1, with 11 bases matching TRBD1. The CDR3 runs 16 residues. The trim removed 7 bases at V and 2 bases at J, leaving 9 bases unmatched. CDR1 is LNHDA, CDR2 SQIVND, per germline (reference sequence). This CDR3 is CASNSDRGRFNTEAFF. In DNA, the CDR3 is TGTGCCAGTAACTCGGACAGGGGGCGTTTTAACACTGAAGCTTTCTTT.

Regarding this clone: Its ends do not fully match the called genes, so a read error is possible. The gene calls are TRBV4-1 and TRBJ2-7; 7 bases map to TRBD1. This CDR3 region has 16 residues. The germline V gene encodes CDR1 MGHRA and CDR2 YSYEKL. Here the CDR3 DNA reads TGCGCCAGCAGCCGCAGTGGAACAGGGGCCTCCGACGAGCAGTACTTC. Amino acids: CASSRSGTGASDEQYF.

This clone was seen just once. The chain couples TRBV13 to TRBJ1-2; possibly TRBD1 for D (5 bases). This CDR3 has 15 residues. V was cut by 0 bases and J by 3 bases, with 11 bases left in between. Germline values: CDR1 PRHDT, CDR2 FYEKMQ (reference sequence). The chain's CDR3 is CASSLGLPRDYGYTF. The CDR3 bases are TGTGCCAGCAGCTTAGGCCTCCCCAGGGACTATGGCTACACCTTC.

This chain uses TRBV5-1 with TRBJ1-3; no firm D call. V was clipped by 4 bases and J by 0 bases, with 17 bases between them. Germline V lookup: CDR1 SGHRS, CDR2 YFSETQ. CDR3 length: 17 amino acids. The CDR3: CASSQAPQRSSGNTIYF. The CDR3 DNA sequence: TGCGCCAGCAGCCAAGCCCCCCAGCGGAGCTCTGGAAACACCATATATTTT.

This clone has only a few counts. V and J are TRBV3-1 (or the pseudogene TRBV3-2) and TRBJ2-7, with D maybe TRBD1 (5 bases). Trimming cost V 2 bases and J 9 bases, with 8 bases left between them. The germline gives CDR1 LGHDT, CDR2 YNNKEL (reference sequence). The CDR3 loop spans 11 amino acids. The CDR3 loop is CASSQLGRQYF. The DNA of the CDR3 is TGTGCCAGCAGCCAATTGGGGCGGCAGTACTTC.

The V and J genes are TRBV18 and TRBJ1-1; TRBD1 is a possible D gene (6 bases). Germline V lookup: CDR1 KGHSH, CDR2 LQKENI. V was shortened by 3 bases and J by 4 bases, with 12 bases between the two germline ends. The length of the CDR3 is 14 residues. The DNA for the CDR3 is TGTGCCAGCTCACCTATACAGGGTCCCACTGAAGCTTTCTTT. Translated, it gives CASSPIQGPTEAFF.

The gene calls are TRBV5-8 and TRBJ1-2, with D unclear. The length of the CDR3 is 12 residues. Germline CDR1 is SGHTS and CDR2 is YDEGEE. V was pared by 1 base and J by 8 bases, with 9 bases between. For the CDR3, the DNA is TGTGCCAGCAGCTTGATAGAGTCAGGCTACACCTTC. Translation: CASSLIESGYTF. Full variable domain (remainder filled in from reference TRBV5-8 and TRBJ1-2): EAGVTQSPTHLIKTRGQQATLRCSPISGHTSVYWYQQALGLGLQFLLWYDEGEERNRGNFPPRFSGRQFPNYSSELNVNALELEDSALYLCASSLIESGYTFGSGTRLTVV.

The chain couples TRBV6-5 to TRBJ2-1, with D unclear. CDR3 size: 13 residues. Per the germline V gene, CDR1 is MNHEY and CDR2 is SVGAGI. Trimming stripped 6 bases from V and 8 bases from J, with 14 bases between. The chain's CDR3 is CASSLSNPDEQFF. The DNA for the CDR3 is TGTGCCAGCAGCCTTTCTAACCCGGATGAGCAGTTCTTC.

The chain combines TRBV11-2 with TRBJ1-1; D not resolved. The CDR3 spans 17 residues. The germline V gene encodes CDR1 SGHAT and CDR2 FQNNGV. Trimming cost V 3 bases and J 1 base, with 18 bases left between them. The CDR3 DNA follows: TGTGCCAGCAGCTTCAAGGGAATCGGGATAGCGAACACTGAAGCTTTCTTT. Its translation is CASSFKGIGIANTEAFF.